The T cell receptor beta chain described here comes from a study of T cell changes during pregnancy in multiple sclerosis. Clones were read by immunoSEQ multiplex PCR, and TCRdb kept only the in-frame ones, dropping some. The sample has tens of thousands of clones, around nine tenths seen once; the top ten hold roughly 2%. CDR3 length: 14 amino acids. In germline, CDR1 is MNHNS, CDR2 SASEGT. The V gene end was trimmed by 5 bases and the J gene end by 6 bases; junction bases not matched to a gene: 4. This specimen consisted of peripheral blood, obtained in the first trimester of pregnancy. The receptor was derived from a female donor in good health, enrolled as a control in a pregnancy study. The rearrangement links TRBV6-1 to TRBJ2-7; TRBD2 matches at 13 bases. For the CDR3, the DNA is TGTGCCAGCAGTAAATGGACTAGCGGGAGCGAGCAGTACTTC. Translated: CASSKWTSGSEQYF.